Presented here are 25 T cell receptor beta chains from one specimen sequenced in a study of blood T cell repertoires in COVID-19. Sequencing was performed with immunoSEQ multiplex PCR; in TCRdb, only in-frame clones are kept and a portion is missing. The sample consists of 130,000 to 150,000 clones, more than 75% of them appearing once. The sequenced material came from peripheral blood. Receptors were obtained from a human donor in a cohort sampled during active COVID-19.

V usage is TRBV2 and J usage is TRBJ2-1; D remains unclear. The CDR3 is 15 residues long. Trimming took 7 bases from V and 1 from J, leaving 14 bases between them. CDR1 SNHLY and CDR2 FYNNEI come from the germline V gene. DNA of the CDR3: TGTGCCAGCACCCTTACCAGGCTTTCCTACAATGAGCAGTTCTTC. This sequence encodes CASTLTRLSYNEQFF.

The V and J genes are TRBV6-5 and TRBJ2-3; D is possibly TRBD1 (5 bases). The CDR3 totals 16 residues. V lost 2 bases to trimming and J lost 2 bases, with 14 bases between them. The germline CDR1 and CDR2 sequences are MNHEY and SVGAGI. In DNA, the CDR3 is TGTGCCAGCAGTTACGGCTCCGGCAGGGCCACAGATACGCAGTATTTT. Translating gives CASSYGSGRATDTQYF.

The chain joins TRBV21-1 to TRBJ2-5; TRBD1 reflects the table's D call only, with no check against the DNA. TRBV21-1 is an annotated pseudogene. The CDR3 runs 13 residues. CDR3 in amino acids: CASSKGQRETQYF. The CDR3 DNA reads as TGTGCCAGCAGCAAAGGACAGAGGGAGACCCAGTACTTC.

V and J are TRBV19 and TRBJ1-1; 7 bases fit TRBD1. J lost 5 bases, V lost 3 bases, and 6 bases had no gene match. Germline V gene data show CDR1 as LNHDA and CDR2 as SQIVND (reference sequence). The CDR3 sequence is 14 residues long. The CDR3 reads CASSINRGGTEAFF. DNA for the CDR3: TGTGCCAGTAGTATTAACAGGGGCGGAACTGAAGCTTTCTTT.

The CDR3 here is CASSRTGNSYEQYV. CDR3 coding DNA: TGTGCCAGCAGCAGAACAGGGAACTCCTACGAGCAGTACGTC. The rearrangement uses TRBV21-1 and TRBJ2-7; whether TRBD1, the table's D call, matches the DNA was not checked. TRBV21-1 is annotated as a pseudogene. The CDR3 has 14 residues.

The rearrangement uses TRBV7-9 and TRBJ1-5; perhaps TRBD1 as D (6 bases). The germline gives CDR1 SEHNR, CDR2 FQNEAQ (reference sequence). CDR3 length equals 12 residues. V gave up 5 bases and J gave up 7 bases, with 9 bases separating them. CDR3: CASSARGQPQHF. The CDR3 coding sequence is TGTGCCAGCAGCGCCAGGGGCCAGCCCCAGCATTTT.

The chain couples TRBV10-3 to TRBJ2-1; 9 nucleotides line up with TRBD2. V lost 4 bases and J lost 4; bases outside the gene matches: 8. Per the germline V gene, CDR1 is ENHRY and CDR2 is SYGVKD. This CDR3 is built from 16 residues. CDR3 protein: CAISGGGATLYNEQFF. CDR3 nucleotide sequence: TGTGCCATCAGTGGCGGGGGGGCAACCCTGTACAATGAGCAGTTCTTC.

The chain employs TRBV30 and TRBJ1-5; TRBD1 matches 8 bases. Per the germline V gene, CDR1 is GTSNPN and CDR2 is SVGIG (reference sequence). J was trimmed by 2 bases and V by 5 bases; bases with no gene match: 2. CDR3 length: 13 amino acids. This chain's CDR3 is CAWAGQGNQPQHF. DNA of the CDR3: TGTGCCTGGGCGGGACAGGGCAATCAGCCCCAGCATTTT.

A few counts support this clone. The chain employs TRBV7-9 and TRBJ2-1; TRBD2 matches at 7 bases. V dropped 3 bases and J dropped 15; count of bases not matched to a gene: 14. Germline V CDR1 and CDR2: SEHNR, FQNEAQ (reference sequence). This CDR3 is built from 14 residues. The CDR3, as DNA: TGTGCCAGCAGCTTTGGCGAGTGGGGCGGGGGTTGGTTCTTC. Translating it yields CASSFGEWGGGWFF.

The chain joins TRBV4-2 to TRBJ2-7; D is uncertain. The CDR3 runs 11 residues. Germline values: CDR1 LGHNA, CDR2 YNFKEQ. Trimming cost V 8 bases and J 6 bases, with 11 bases left between them. The DNA for the CDR3 is TGTGCCAGCGGTCGAGAGAGCGAGCAGTACTTC. Protein sequence: CASGRESEQYF.

This clone was observed once. The chain combines TRBV2 with TRBJ2-5; unclear D gene. Germline V gives CDR1 SNHLY, CDR2 FYNNEI. This CDR3 has 14 residues. V gave up 8 bases and J gave up 2 bases, with 15 bases separating them. DNA for the CDR3: TGTGCCAGCTTATTACAGAGACCACAAGAGACCCAGTACTTC. As protein: CASLLQRPQETQYF.

V is TRBV30 and J is TRBJ2-7, with a tentative D call TRBD2 (7 bases). The CDR3 has 16 residues. V dropped 3 bases and J dropped 2 bases, with 20 bases sitting between them. The V gene's germline CDR1 is GTSNPN and CDR2 SVGIG (reference sequence). CDR3 region: CAWRGGWTEPAYEQYF. CDR3 bases: TGTGCCTGGAGGGGGGGGTGGACAGAACCCGCCTACGAGCAGTACTTC.

The genes are TRBV7-2 and TRBJ2-7; no definite D call. With 1 base removed from V and 3 bases from J, the gap between germline ends came to 22 bases. Germline V gives CDR1 SGHTA, CDR2 FQGNSA. The CDR3 sequence is 18 residues long. The CDR3 nucleotides are TGTGCCAGCAGCTTAGAACTGTTTGGGCAGAAGCTGATCTACGAGCAGTACTTC. It specifies CASSLELFGQKLIYEQYF.

This clone was seen a single time. The chain combines TRBV7-2 with TRBJ2-7; TRBD1 matches at 10 bases. Trimming removed 1 base from V and 3 bases from J; junction bases left unmatched: 3. CDR3 length: 15 residues. Germline CDR1 is SGHTA and CDR2 is FQGNSA. The CDR3 DNA follows: TGTGCCAGCAGCTTAGGAGGGACAGGGGTCTACGAGCAGTACTTC. Amino acids: CASSLGGTGVYEQYF.

This clone showed up just once. The J gene is TRBJ2-1, the V gene TRBV5-5, with 7 bases lining up with TRBD2. The V gene's germline CDR1 is SGHKS and CDR2 YYEKEE (reference sequence). Unmatched junction bases numbered 10, after V lost 2 bases and J lost 8 bases. The CDR3 is 15 amino acids. DNA for the CDR3: TGTGCCAGCAGCTTTCGGGGGGTTCTAACCTATGAGCAGTTCTTC. It translates to CASSFRGVLTYEQFF.

V gene TRBV6-5 combines with J gene TRBJ2-3; 9 bases are a match to TRBD2. The CDR3 contains 14 residues. Germline assignment: CDR1 MNHEY and CDR2 SVGAGI. The V segment lost 6 bases and the J segment 0 bases; nucleotides outside the gene matches: 1. The CDR3 spells CASRAGGSTDTQYF. The CDR3 region has the DNA TGTGCCAGCAGAGCGGGGGGAAGCACAGATACGCAGTATTTT.

The chain links TRBV15 to TRBJ2-1, with 16 bases fitting TRBD2. Losses at the gene ends were 3 bases for V and 12 bases for J; bases not matched to a gene: 5. CDR3 length equals 15 residues. Germline CDR1 and CDR2: LNHNV and YYDKDF (reference sequence). The CDR3 region has the DNA TGTGCCACCAGCAGGGGGACTAGCGGGGGGGCCTGGCAGTTCTTC. Translating it yields CATSRGTSGGAWQFF.

This chain joins TRBV30 and TRBJ1-6; 7 bases fit TRBD1. The CDR3 length is 13 residues. CDR1 is GTSNPN and CDR2 is SVGIG in the germline V gene (reference sequence). With 2 bases clipped from V and 10 bases from J, the junction kept 5 bases outside the gene matches. CDR3 coding DNA: TGTGCCTGGAGTTCAGGGGGAGAGTCACCCCTCCACTTT. It codes for CAWSSGGESPLHF.

CDR3 coding DNA: TGTGCCAGCAGCCTCAAAGCACAGGAGAACACCGGGGAGCTGTTTTTT. Translation: CASSLKAQENTGELFF. The rearrangement uses TRBV5-4 and TRBJ2-2; possible D gene TRBD1, 5 bases. Germline lookup yields CDR1 SGHNT and CDR2 YYREEE (reference sequence). V shed 4 bases and J shed 1 base, with 14 bases lying between them. The CDR3 is 16 amino acids.

This rearrangement joins TRBV21-1 to TRBJ1-2; TRBD1 is taken as the D call from the table, unchecked against the DNA. TRBV21-1 is deemed a pseudogene. The CDR3 spans 14 residues. The CDR3 loop is CAFPGTGTLYGYTF. As DNA, the CDR3 is TGTGCCTTTCCCGGGACAGGGACTCTCTATGGCTACACCTTC.

The chain is built from TRBV4-1 and TRBJ2-2; 8 nucleotides match TRBD1. V lost 4 bases and J lost 1; bases outside the gene matches: 5. In germline, CDR1 is MGHRA, CDR2 YSYEKL. This CDR3 region has 16 residues. The CDR3 sequence is CASSLRQGMNTGELFF. CDR3 DNA sequence: TGCGCCAGCAGCCTTCGACAGGGGATGAACACCGGGGAGCTGTTTTTT.

The V and J genes are TRBV9 and TRBJ1-3; no clear D. Per germline, CDR1 SGDLS and CDR2 YYNGEE. The CDR3 is made up of 13 amino acids. The V and J ends lost 0 bases and 8 bases respectively, with 9 bases between them. CDR3 bases: TGTGCCAGCAGCGTAGCCGGCGGGGACACCATATATTTT. Its protein is CASSVAGGDTIYF.

As for this clone: At the DNA level, this CDR3 is encoded by other sequences in the same sample as well. V usage is TRBV7-9 and J usage is TRBJ1-1, with TRBD1 identical over 8 bases. This CDR3 spans 15 amino acids. V was pared by 3 bases and J by 2 bases, with 5 bases of the junction left unmatched. The germline V gene has CDR1 SEHNR and CDR2 FQNEAQ (reference sequence). The CDR3 DNA reads TGTGCCAGCAGCTTCGGGGACAGGCCCAACACTGAAGCTTTCTTT. Amino acid sequence: CASSFGDRPNTEAFF.

V usage is TRBV6-6 and J usage is TRBJ2-1; TRBD2 agrees at 16 bases. In germline, CDR1 is MNHNY, CDR2 SVGAGI (reference sequence). The CDR3 totals 18 residues. Trimming took 5 bases from V and 10 from J; bases not matched to a gene: 14. The CDR3 DNA reads TGTGCCAGCAGTCCTCTAACCGGGACTAGCGGGGGGGCAGGGGAGCAGTTCTTC. It encodes CASSPLTGTSGGAGEQFF.

The chain joins TRBV5-4 to TRBJ2-3, with D possibly matching TRBD2 (6 bases). The V end was cut by 1 base, the J end by 8 bases, with 17 bases between. Germline CDR1 SGHNT, CDR2 YYREEE (reference sequence). The CDR3 is 15 amino acids. In nucleotides, the CDR3 is TGTGCCAGCAGCTTGCCCCAGGGCCTCGGGGGTACGCAGTATTTT. Its translation: CASSLPQGLGGTQYF.